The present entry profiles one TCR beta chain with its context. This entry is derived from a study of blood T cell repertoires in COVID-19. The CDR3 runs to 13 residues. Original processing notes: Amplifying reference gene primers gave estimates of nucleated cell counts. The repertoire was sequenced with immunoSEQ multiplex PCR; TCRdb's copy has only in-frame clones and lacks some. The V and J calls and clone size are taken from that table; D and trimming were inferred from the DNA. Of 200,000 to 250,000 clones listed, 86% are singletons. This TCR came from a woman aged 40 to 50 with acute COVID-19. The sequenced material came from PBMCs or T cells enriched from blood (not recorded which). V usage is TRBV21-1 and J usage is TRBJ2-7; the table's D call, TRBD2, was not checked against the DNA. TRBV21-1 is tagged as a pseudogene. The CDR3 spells CASSGRGSYEQYV. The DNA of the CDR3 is TGTGCCAGCAGCGGTAGAGGTTCCTACGAGCAGTACGTC.